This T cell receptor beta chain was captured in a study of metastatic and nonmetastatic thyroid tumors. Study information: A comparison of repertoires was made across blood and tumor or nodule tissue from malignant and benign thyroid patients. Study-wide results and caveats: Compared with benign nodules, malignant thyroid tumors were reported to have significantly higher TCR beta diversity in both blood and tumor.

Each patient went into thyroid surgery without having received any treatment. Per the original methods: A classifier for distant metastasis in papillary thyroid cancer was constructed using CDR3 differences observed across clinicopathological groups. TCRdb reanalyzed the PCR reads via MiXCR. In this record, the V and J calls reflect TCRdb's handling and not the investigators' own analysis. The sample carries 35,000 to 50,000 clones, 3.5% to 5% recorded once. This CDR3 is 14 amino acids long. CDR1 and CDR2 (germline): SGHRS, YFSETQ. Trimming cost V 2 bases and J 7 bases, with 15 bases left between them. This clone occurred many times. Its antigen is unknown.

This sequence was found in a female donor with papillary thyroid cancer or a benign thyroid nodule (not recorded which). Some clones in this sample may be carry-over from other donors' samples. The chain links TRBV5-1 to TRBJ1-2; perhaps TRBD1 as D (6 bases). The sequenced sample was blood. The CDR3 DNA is TGCGCCAGCAGCTTAACCCCAGGGGTCGCTGGCTACACCTTC. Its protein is CASSLTPGVAGYTF.